This is a list of T cell receptor beta chains from one sample in a study of a mutant IDH1 vaccine in newly diagnosed glioma. Method: immunoSEQ multiplex PCR; TCRdb's copy keeps in-frame clones and lacks some. The table lists 30,000 to 40,000 clones, roughly 75% of them singletons, with under 4% in the top ten. No antigen has been identified for these receptors. This specimen consisted of PBMCs, obtained from a glioma patient whose treatment included an IDH1 peptide vaccine. All receptors derive from a man aged 35 to 55 with glioma. Some clones in this sample may be carry-over from other donors' samples. Both conserved end residues are part of each CDR3. The order of the fields is J gene, V gene, clone size, D gene, CDR3 protein, CDR3 DNA. D genes are given only for firm matches. Rows may omit the clone size; those that give it use once, few, many or a size class.

j_call: TRBJ1-2
v_call: TRBV28
clone_size: -
d_call: -
cdr3_aa: CASSLGGNNYGYTF
cdr3_nt: TGTGCCAGCAGTTTGGGGGGGAATAACTATGGCTACACCTTC

j_call: TRBJ2-3
v_call: TRBV6-4
clone_size: -
d_call: -
cdr3_aa: CASSVERTDTQYF
cdr3_nt: TGTGCCAGCAGTGTCGAACGCACAGATACGCAGTATTTT

j_call: TRBJ1-5
v_call: TRBV5-1
clone_size: few
d_call: -
cdr3_aa: CASSLAGDQPQHF
cdr3_nt: TGCGCCAGCAGCTTGGCAGGGGATCAGCCCCAGCATTTT

j_call: TRBJ1-1
v_call: TRBV7-8
clone_size: -
d_call: -
cdr3_aa: CASLIVGSTEAFF
cdr3_nt: TGTGCCAGCCTTATCGTAGGGAGCACTGAAGCTTTCTTT

j_call: TRBJ1-6
v_call: TRBV15
clone_size: -
d_call: -
cdr3_aa: CATSRDSSRFDSPLHF
cdr3_nt: TGTGCCACCAGCAGAGATTCTAGCAGGTTTGATTCACCCCTCCACTTT

j_call: TRBJ1-1
v_call: TRBV30
clone_size: -
d_call: TRBD1
cdr3_aa: CAWSSGTGRAEAFF
cdr3_nt: TGTGCCTGGAGTAGCGGGACAGGGAGGGCTGAAGCTTTCTTT

j_call: TRBJ1-1
v_call: TRBV21-1
clone_size: -
d_call: -
cdr3_aa: CASDGVPGSTEAFF
cdr3_nt: TGTGCCAGTGATGGGGTGCCAGGCTCCACTGAAGCTTTCTTT

j_call: TRBJ1-4
v_call: TRBV6-5
clone_size: few
d_call: -
cdr3_aa: CASSYSTGASEKLFF
cdr3_nt: TGTGCCAGCAGTTACTCGACGGGGGCTAGTGAAAAACTGTTTTTT

j_call: TRBJ2-5
v_call: TRBV6-5
clone_size: -
d_call: -
cdr3_aa: CASSYDGETQYF
cdr3_nt: TGTGCCAGCAGTTACGACGGCGAGACCCAGTACTTC

j_call: TRBJ2-5
v_call: TRBV11-1
clone_size: -
d_call: TRBD2
cdr3_aa: CASSRRLAGYGETQYF
cdr3_nt: TGTGCCAGCAGCCGTCGACTAGCGGGGTACGGAGAGACCCAGTACTTC

j_call: TRBJ1-2
v_call: TRBV23-1
clone_size: -
d_call: -
cdr3_aa: CASSQSKRTTNYGYTF
cdr3_nt: TGCGCCAGCAGTCAATCAAAGCGCACAACTAACTATGGCTACACCTTC

j_call: TRBJ2-2
v_call: TRBV11-2
clone_size: once
d_call: -
cdr3_aa: CASSSQNIGELFF
cdr3_nt: TGTGCCAGCAGCTCCCAGAATATCGGGGAGCTGTTTTTT

j_call: TRBJ1-5
v_call: TRBV7-8
clone_size: -
d_call: -
cdr3_aa: CASSSRREDQPQHF
cdr3_nt: TGTGCCAGCAGCTCACGAAGGGAAGATCAGCCCCAGCATTTT

j_call: TRBJ1-5
v_call: TRBV15
clone_size: -
d_call: -
cdr3_aa: CATSRDAGAEQPQHF
cdr3_nt: TGTGCCACCAGCAGAGACGCAGGGGCAGAGCAGCCCCAGCATTTT

j_call: TRBJ1-2
v_call: TRBV7-9
clone_size: -
d_call: -
cdr3_aa: CASSPLSPGAWGYTF
cdr3_nt: TGTGCCAGCAGCCCCCTGAGTCCGGGGGCTTGGGGCTACACCTTC

j_call: TRBJ1-1
v_call: TRBV5-5
clone_size: few
d_call: -
cdr3_aa: CASSFREYTEAFF
cdr3_nt: TGTGCCAGCAGCTTCAGGGAATACACTGAAGCTTTCTTT

j_call: TRBJ1-5
v_call: TRBV6-5
clone_size: few
d_call: -
cdr3_aa: CASSYPGQPQHF
cdr3_nt: TGTGCCAGCAGTTACCCCGGCCAGCCCCAGCATTTT

j_call: TRBJ1-2
v_call: TRBV12-5
clone_size: -
d_call: -
cdr3_aa: CASGDPGREGGYTF
cdr3_nt: TGTGCTAGTGGGGACCCCGGCAGGGAGGGTGGCTACACCTTC

j_call: TRBJ1-2
v_call: TRBV2
clone_size: -
d_call: -
cdr3_aa: CASSDNYGYTF
cdr3_nt: TGTGCCAGCAGTGACAACTATGGCTACACCTTC

j_call: TRBJ2-7
v_call: TRBV2
clone_size: -
d_call: TRBD1
cdr3_aa: CASSEGTGGDEQYF
cdr3_nt: TGTGCCAGCAGTGAGGGGACAGGGGGAGACGAGCAGTACTTC